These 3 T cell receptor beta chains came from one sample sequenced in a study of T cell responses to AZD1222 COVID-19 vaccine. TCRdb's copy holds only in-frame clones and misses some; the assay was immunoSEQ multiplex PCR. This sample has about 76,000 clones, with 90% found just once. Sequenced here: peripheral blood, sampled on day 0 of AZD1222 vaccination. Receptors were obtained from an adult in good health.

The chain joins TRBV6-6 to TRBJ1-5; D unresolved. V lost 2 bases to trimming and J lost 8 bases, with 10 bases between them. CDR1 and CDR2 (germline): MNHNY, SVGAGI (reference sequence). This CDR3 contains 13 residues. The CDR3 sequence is CASSYGNREPQHF. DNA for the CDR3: TGTGCCAGCAGTTACGGGAATCGAGAGCCCCAGCATTTT.

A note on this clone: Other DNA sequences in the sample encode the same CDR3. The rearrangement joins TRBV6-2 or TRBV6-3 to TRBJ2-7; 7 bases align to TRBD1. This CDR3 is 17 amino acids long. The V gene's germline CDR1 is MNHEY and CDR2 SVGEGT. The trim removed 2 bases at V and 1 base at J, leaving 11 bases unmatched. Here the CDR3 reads CASSYRPGQVLSYEQYF. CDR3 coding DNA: TGTGCCAGCAGTTACCGACCAGGACAGGTTCTATCCTACGAGCAGTACTTC.

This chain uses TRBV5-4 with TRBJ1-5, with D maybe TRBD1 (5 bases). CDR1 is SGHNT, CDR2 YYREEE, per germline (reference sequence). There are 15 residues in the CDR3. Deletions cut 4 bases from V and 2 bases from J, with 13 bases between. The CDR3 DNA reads TGTGCCAGCAGCCTTGGGGGGTCGGGCAATCAGCCCCAGCATTTT. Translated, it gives CASSLGGSGNQPQHF.